This record concerns one T cell receptor beta chain sequence. Its antigen is as yet unknown. The CDR3 loop spans 15 amino acids. Germline V gives CDR1 MNHEY, CDR2 SVGAGI. Trimming removed 5 bases from V and 2 bases from J, with 15 bases in between. The sample comes from a study of cytomegalovirus exposure and HLA in healthy donors. Amplification used 60 Vbeta primers and 13 Jbeta primers. The method was immunoSEQ multiplex PCR; TCRdb's version includes in-frame clones alone and lacks a portion of them. The table lists around 74,000 clones. Study-level findings and limits: Most CMV-associated TCR beta chains appeared HLA-restricted in a later analysis.

Material: PBMCs. The source of this sequence is a man aged 50 to 59 in good health and CMV-seropositive. The V call is TRBV6-5, the J call TRBJ1-2; D is perhaps TRBD1 (6 bases). The CDR3 sequence: CASSSRGAGNYGYTF. The DNA of the CDR3 is TGTGCCAGCAGTAGCCGGGGGGCCGGGAACTATGGCTACACCTTC.